The 9 T cell receptor beta chains listed next were all sequenced from one sample in a study of blood T cell repertoires in COVID-19. Produced via immunoSEQ multiplex PCR; TCRdb's table is partial and in-frame only. The table lists 150,000 to 200,000 clones, approximately 80% of them singletons. The sample was PBMCs or T cells enriched from blood (not recorded which). The source is a man between 45 and 60 years old who had recovered from COVID-19.

This clone appeared a few times. The chain couples TRBV4-1 to TRBJ1-2; D gene uncertain. CDR1 is MGHRA, CDR2 YSYEKL, per germline. V was clipped by 3 bases and J by 4 bases, with 24 bases between them. CDR3 length: 18 amino acids. The CDR3 sequence: CASSQARVPKAGRYGYTF. The DNA of the CDR3 is TGCGCCAGCAGCCAGGCGCGCGTCCCCAAGGCAGGCCGCTATGGCTACACCTTC.

This clone was seen only once. The rearrangement links TRBV28 to TRBJ1-2, with TRBD1 matching 8 bases. This CDR3 spans 13 amino acids. CDR1 MDHEN and CDR2 SYDVKM come from the germline V gene. V lost 5 bases to trimming and J lost 4 bases; unmatched junction nucleotides: 3. CDR3 protein: CASSTGGRYGYTF. CDR3 nucleotide sequence: TGTGCCAGCAGTACAGGGGGACGCTATGGCTACACCTTC.

The rearrangement links TRBV5-1 to TRBJ2-5, with D perhaps TRBD1 (6 bases). V lost 4 bases to trimming and J lost 1 base, with 11 bases between them. The length of the CDR3 is 14 residues. CDR1 and CDR2 from the germline V gene are SGHRS and YFSETQ. CDR3 in amino acids: CASSHGGSQETQYF. The CDR3 region has the DNA TGCGCCAGCAGCCATGGGGGCAGCCAAGAGACCCAGTACTTC.

The chain recombines TRBV2 with TRBJ1-4; 9 bases map to TRBD1. J was trimmed by 8 bases and V by 6 bases; bases with no gene match: 7. Germline CDR1 is SNHLY and CDR2 is FYNNEI. The CDR3 runs to 14 residues. In nucleotides, the CDR3 is TGTGCCAGCAGGGGACAGGGAAGGGGGGAAAAACTGTTTTTT. Amino acid sequence: CASRGQGRGEKLFF.

The rearrangement joins TRBV5-1 to TRBJ2-6; D may be TRBD1 (5 bases). Germline V gene sequence: CDR1 SGHRS, CDR2 YFSETQ. V dropped 1 base and J dropped 1 base, with 15 bases sitting between them. CDR3 length: 18 amino acids. Here the CDR3 reads CASSLRPGLSSGANVLTF. DNA of the CDR3: TGCGCCAGCAGCTTGCGTCCAGGGTTGAGTTCTGGGGCCAACGTCCTGACTTTC. Using reference TRBV5-1 and TRBJ2-6 for the parts outside the CDR3, the full variable domain is KAGVTQTPRYLIKTRGQQVTLSCSPISGHRSVSWYQQTPGQGLQFLFEYFSETQRNKGNFPGRFSGRQFSNSRSEMNVSTLELGDSALYLCASSLRPGLSSGANVLTFGAGSRLTVL.

This clone occurred once. This rearrangement joins TRBV9 to TRBJ2-5; D might be TRBD1 (6 bases). V gave up 0 bases and J gave up 2 bases, with 17 bases separating them. This CDR3 contains 17 residues. Germline V lookup: CDR1 SGDLS, CDR2 YYNGEE. DNA of the CDR3: TGTGCCAGCAGCGTAGTTATTACAGGGAATAGGCAAGAGACCCAGTACTTC. Protein: CASSVVITGNRQETQYF.

This clone was detected only a few times. The J gene is TRBJ2-5, the V gene TRBV2, with D perhaps matching TRBD2 (5 bases). Between the trimmed V and J ends, which lost 8 bases and 6 bases, there was a span of 16 bases. This CDR3 has 13 amino acids. Germline CDR1 is SNHLY and CDR2 is FYNNEI. CDR3 protein: CASSDGIRKTQYF. The CDR3 DNA follows: TGTGCCAGCTCCGACGGGATAAGAAAGACCCAGTACTTC.

The V gene is TRBV14, the J gene TRBJ1-1; D is ambiguous. The CDR3 is made up of 12 amino acids. Germline CDR1 and CDR2: SGHDN and FVKESK. V gave up 1 base and J gave up 8 bases, with 8 bases separating them. The CDR3 bases are TGTGCCAGCAGCCAAGTCAACAGAGAAGCTTTCTTT. Translated, it gives CASSQVNREAFF.

The genes are TRBV5-1 and TRBJ2-3, with D maybe TRBD1 (5 bases). Deletions cut 1 base from V and 2 bases from J, with 14 bases between. Germline-derived CDR1 and CDR2 are SGHRS and YFSETQ. The length of the CDR3 is 16 residues. The CDR3 loop is CASSLLGQPNTDTQYF. CDR3 DNA sequence: TGCGCCAGCAGCTTGTTAGGACAACCCAACACAGATACGCAGTATTTT.